The clone carrying this TCR beta chain was recorded at least ten times. Its antigen is currently unknown. This entry belongs to a study of CD8+CD57+ T cells in acquired aplastic anemia. TCR beta VDJ and CDR3 were profiled, and genomic DNA was the template. TCRdb reanalysed the reads using MiXCR and keeps one entry per CDR3 protein. The sample comprises some 150,000 distinct CDR3 sequences, roughly two fifths of which are singletons, and more than 7% rests with the top ten. Points from the study as a whole: Around 30 was the count of CD8+ CDR3 sequences that patients shared with controls.

Germline lookup yields CDR1 SNHLY and CDR2 FYNNEI. The CDR3 has 15 residues. Unmatched junction bases numbered 6, after V lost 5 bases and J lost 2 bases. Sample: sorted CD4+, CD8+, or CD8+CD57+ T cells (not recorded which) from PBMCs. V usage is TRBV2 and J usage is TRBJ1-5, with 7 bases that match TRBD1. This sequence was found in a human donor in good health, serving as a control. The CDR3 is CASSIAGTGNQPQHF. The CDR3 region has the DNA TGTGCCAGCAGTATCGCCGGGACAGGCAATCAGCCCCAGCATTTT.